The clone carrying this T cell receptor beta chain was observed many times. CDR3 length: 17 amino acids. CDR1 is MNHNS, CDR2 SASEGT, per germline. V lost 7 bases and J 0 bases, leaving 19 bases between the germline ends. The data belong to a study of identical twins. TCRdb called the 5' RACE reads again in MiXCR, with one record for every CDR3 protein. The top ten clones hold 0.85% to 1% of a sample with 650,000 to 800,000 distinct CDR3 sequences, over 8.5% of them seen once. The same data also contributed to another study, on yellow fever vaccine responses in identical twins.

V and J are TRBV6-1 and TRBJ2-1, with D tentatively TRBD2 (5 bases). This clonotype was sampled from a woman in her late teens or twenties in good health. Sequencing input: PBMCs. CDR3 bases: TGTGCCAGCATCCAACGAACGTCGGGGTACTCCTACAATGAGCAGTTCTTC. Translated, it gives CASIQRTSGYSYNEQFF.